The 3 T cell receptor beta chains listed next were all sequenced from one sample in a study of T cells in Graves' hyperthyroidism and ophthalmopathy. RNA transcripts served as the template for amplifying TCR beta CDR3 regions. An initial round of RT-PCR targeting the TCR CDR3 relied on the HTBI primer set. TCRdb re-derived calls from the multiplex PCR reads in MiXCR, one entry per CDR3 protein. The sample holds more than 500,000 distinct CDR3 sequences, about 46% seen once. The sequenced sample consisted of peripheral blood or thyroid tissue (not recorded which). These receptors came from an adult woman with Graves' disease, either hyperthyroidism or ophthalmopathy (not recorded which).

This clonotype was recorded many times. This chain joins TRBV4-3 and TRBJ1-6; TRBD1 is a possible D gene (6 bases). Germline V gives CDR1 LGHNA, CDR2 YSLEER. The CDR3 runs 15 residues. Trimming removed 1 base at V and 6 bases at J, with 10 bases between. In DNA form, the CDR3 reads TGCGCCAGCAGCCAAGTCCAGGGGACTAATTCACCCCTCCACTTT. It is translated as CASSQVQGTNSPLHF.

This clonotype was seen a few times. The chain carries TRBV2 and TRBJ2-5; TRBD2 might be the D (5 bases). Germline lookup yields CDR1 SNHLY and CDR2 FYNNEI. The germline V and J ends were trimmed by 0 bases and 9 bases, with 11 bases remaining between them. The CDR3 totals 13 residues. This chain's CDR3 is CASSEAPRVAQYF. CDR3 DNA sequence: TGTGCCAGCAGTGAAGCCCCGAGGGTAGCCCAGTACTTC.

As for this clonotype: One end of the junction is discordant with germline, which a read error may explain. The rearrangement uses TRBV10-2 and TRBJ1-2, with no clear D. Germline assignment: CDR1 WSHSY and CDR2 SAAADI. The length of the CDR3 is 12 residues. CDR3 sequence: CANSTGNLNYTF. The CDR3 bases are TGTGCCAACAGTACCGGGAACTTAAACTACACCTTC.